Shown below are 24 T cell receptor beta chains from a single sample sequenced in a study of technical replicates of blood from a few donors. Repertoires were generated with immunoSEQ multiplex PCR, while TCRdb's copy carries only in-frame clones and drops some. The sample yields about 85,000 clones, roughly 94% seen once. Sequenced material: T cells isolated from PBMCs. The source of these receptors is a human donor in good health.

The sample holds one count of this clone. The V gene is TRBV9, the J gene TRBJ2-7, with a tentative D call TRBD1 (6 bases). Deletions cut 3 bases from V and 7 bases from J, with 17 bases between. This CDR3 has 14 residues. Germline CDR1 and CDR2: SGDLS and YYNGEE. CDR3 DNA sequence: TGTGCCAGCAGCGCTCACGCACAACAGGGAGAGCAGTACTTC. Translation: CASSAHAQQGEQYF.

V and J are TRBV5-8 and TRBJ1-3; a weak D match, TRBD1 (6 bases). The CDR3 has 15 residues. Deletions cut 4 bases from V and 0 bases from J, with 11 bases between. The germline V gene encodes CDR1 SGHTS and CDR2 YDEGEE. The CDR3 protein is CASSLDRPSGNTIYF. The CDR3 DNA reads TGTGCCAGCAGCCTCGACAGGCCCTCTGGAAACACCATATATTTT.

The V gene is TRBV4-1, the J gene TRBJ2-7, with TRBD2 as a possible D gene (7 bases). The CDR3 runs 14 residues. V was cut by 5 bases and J by 5 bases, with 16 bases left in between. Germline V CDR1 and CDR2: MGHRA, YSYEKL. CDR3 in amino acids: CASSKGGELDEQYF. The CDR3 DNA is TGCGCCAGCAGCAAGGGGGGGGAGCTCGACGAGCAGTACTTC.

This clone was seen just once. The V call is TRBV6-5, the J call TRBJ2-2; D is ambiguous. This CDR3 spans 14 amino acids. The V and J ends lost 5 bases and 4 bases respectively, with 11 bases between them. Germline CDR1 MNHEY, CDR2 SVGAGI. CDR3 loop: CASSTLLVTGELFF. The CDR3, as DNA: TGTGCCAGCAGTACCCTACTGGTCACCGGGGAGCTGTTTTTT.

This chain joins TRBV9 and TRBJ2-1, with TRBD2 matching 8 bases. The CDR3 loop spans 14 amino acids. The germline V gene encodes CDR1 SGDLS and CDR2 YYNGEE. J was trimmed by 8 bases and V by 6 bases; bases with no gene match: 10. Here the CDR3 reads CASTGSGSLYEQFF. The CDR3, as DNA: TGTGCCAGCACCGGAAGCGGGAGTCTCTATGAGCAGTTCTTC.

This clone appeared a single time. The rearrangement links TRBV6-5 to TRBJ2-7; 7 nucleotides agree with TRBD2. Germline V gene sequence: CDR1 MNHEY, CDR2 SVGAGI. J was trimmed by 4 bases and V by 4 bases; bases with no gene match: 7. The CDR3 covers 14 residues. The DNA for the CDR3 is TGTGCCAGCAGTTCACCTAGCGGACGGTACGAGCAGTACTTC. Amino acids: CASSSPSGRYEQYF.

This chain links TRBV28 with TRBJ2-1; 9 bases agree with TRBD2. J lost 7 bases, V lost 6 bases, and 13 bases had no gene match. The CDR3 runs 16 residues. Germline V gene data show CDR1 as MDHEN and CDR2 as SYDVKM. The chain's CDR3 is CASSSGREGLWNEQFF. The CDR3 coding sequence is TGTGCCAGCAGCTCCGGGCGGGAGGGGTTATGGAATGAGCAGTTCTTC.

This clone is a singleton in its sample. The V gene is TRBV6-6, the J gene TRBJ2-6; D call uncertain. CDR3 size: 14 residues. Looked up from germline, CDR1 is MNHNY and CDR2 is SVGAGI (reference sequence). Trimming stripped 8 bases from V and 4 bases from J, with 12 bases between. The CDR3 loop is CASRTMGGANVLTF. CDR3 sequence (DNA): TGTGCCAGCCGTACCATGGGCGGGGCCAACGTCCTGACTTTC.

CDR3 coding DNA: TGTGCCAGCTCGGGAGGGGAGACCCAGTACTTC. It codes for CASSGGETQYF. V is TRBV5-6 and J is TRBJ2-5, with 8 bases aligning to TRBD2. CDR3 length: 11 residues. Germline assignment: CDR1 SGHDT and CDR2 YYEEEE. The trim removed 7 bases at V and 5 bases at J, leaving 1 base unmatched.

The chain has TRBV18 and TRBJ2-7; 7 nucleotides match TRBD1. With 8 bases clipped from V and 2 bases from J, the junction kept 15 bases outside the gene matches. The germline V gene has CDR1 KGHSH and CDR2 LQKENI. This CDR3 has 16 residues. The CDR3 sequence is CASTQGVNSITYEQYF. DNA of the CDR3: TGTGCCAGCACTCAGGGGGTTAACTCGATTACCTACGAGCAGTACTTC.

The chain recombines TRBV11-2 with TRBJ2-5; 10 nucleotides match TRBD2. The germline gives CDR1 SGHAT, CDR2 FQNNGV. The ends lost 5 bases at V and 3 bases at J; junction bases unmatched: 3. The CDR3 covers 14 residues. CDR3 DNA: TGTGCCAGCAGCCCCGGACTAGCGGAAGAGACCCAGTACTTC. This codes for CASSPGLAEETQYF.

About this clone itself: The same CDR3 can be traced to other DNA sequences in this sample. The CDR3 reads CAWTSGYEQYF. CDR3 DNA sequence: TGTGCCTGGACTAGCGGATACGAGCAGTACTTC. V usage is TRBV30 and J usage is TRBJ2-7, with 7 nucleotides matching TRBD2. V shed 4 bases and J 4 bases; nucleotides not matched to a gene: 1. The CDR3 contains 11 residues. Germline lookup yields CDR1 GTSNPN and CDR2 SVGIG (reference sequence).

The chain is built from TRBV10-3 and TRBJ2-2; possible D gene TRBD1, 6 bases. The CDR3 extends over 14 amino acids. Trimming cost V 3 bases and J 4 bases, with 9 bases left between them. CDR1 and CDR2 (germline): ENHRY, SYGVKD. The CDR3 nucleotides read TGTGCCATCAGTGATATGGGGGCCACCGGGGAGCTGTTTTTT. This codes for CAISDMGATGELFF.

This chain connects TRBV10-3 to TRBJ2-5, with 13 bases matching TRBD2. The CDR3 length is 15 residues. Germline CDR1 is ENHRY and CDR2 is SYGVKD. Trimming at V came to 6 bases and at J to 5 bases, leaving 6 bases not matched to a gene. The CDR3 region is CAIRGTSGTGETQYF. CDR3 sequence (DNA): TGTGCCATCAGGGGGACTAGCGGGACTGGGGAGACCCAGTACTTC.

The chain joins TRBV7-2 to TRBJ2-7, with 7 bases that match TRBD2. The CDR3 is 15 amino acids. CDR1 is SGHTA and CDR2 is FQGNSA in the germline V gene. J gave up 6 bases and V 2 bases, and 10 bases lay outside the gene matches. CDR3 sequence: CASSLWEGGLSEQYF. The CDR3 nucleotides are TGTGCCAGCAGCTTATGGGAGGGAGGTTTAAGCGAGCAGTACTTC.

CDR3 amino acids: CASSAQRWDREAFF. The CDR3 region has the DNA TGTGCCAGCAGCGCCCAACGCTGGGACAGGGAGGCTTTCTTT. V gene TRBV9 combines with J gene TRBJ1-1; 9 bases agree with TRBD1. The J segment lost 11 bases and the V segment lost 3 bases, leaving 11 bases of the junction unmatched. This CDR3 is built from 14 residues. CDR1 and CDR2 from the germline V gene are SGDLS and YYNGEE.

The V call is TRBV4-3, the J call TRBJ1-1; no clear D. This CDR3 has 17 amino acids. Looked up from germline, CDR1 is LGHNA and CDR2 is YSLEER. V lost 1 base and J lost 0, with 15 bases in between. CDR3 region: CASSQGPTTTMNTEAFF. The CDR3 DNA reads as TGCGCCAGCAGCCAAGGTCCGACTACGACTATGAACACTGAAGCTTTCTTT.

V is TRBV5-6 and J is TRBJ1-4; D is ambiguous. Deletions cut 0 bases from V and 2 bases from J, with 8 bases between. Germline-derived CDR1 and CDR2 are SGHDT and YYEEEE. This CDR3 has 15 residues. The CDR3 spells CASSLGRWTNEKLFF. The CDR3, as DNA: TGTGCCAGCAGCTTGGGGCGGTGGACTAATGAAAAACTGTTTTTT.

J is TRBJ2-1 and V is TRBV19, with TRBD2 identical over 13 bases. The germline gives CDR1 LNHDA, CDR2 SQIVND (reference sequence). V lost 2 bases and J lost 4; bases outside the gene matches: 8. The CDR3 covers 18 residues. The CDR3 here is CASSIRRGLAGRYNEQFF. The CDR3 DNA sequence: TGTGCCAGTAGTATAAGAAGGGGACTAGCGGGAAGATACAATGAGCAGTTCTTC.

J is TRBJ2-7 and V is TRBV30, with TRBD2 identical over 7 bases. CDR1 is GTSNPN and CDR2 is SVGIG in the germline V gene (reference sequence). Trimming at V came to 1 base and at J to 3 bases, leaving 3 bases not matched to a gene. The CDR3 is made up of 13 amino acids. In DNA form, the CDR3 reads TGTGCCTGGAGTGGGGACTATCACTACGAGCAGTACTTC. Translated, it gives CAWSGDYHYEQYF.

The chain is built from TRBV4-2 and TRBJ1-2, with TRBD1 as a possible D gene (6 bases). The V end lost 2 bases, the J end lost 0 bases, and 10 bases lay between the germline ends. The length of the CDR3 is 15 residues. CDR1 LGHNA and CDR2 YNFKEQ come from the germline V gene. The CDR3 is CASSQSTGSNYGYTF. The CDR3 DNA reads as TGTGCCAGCAGCCAATCGACAGGTTCTAACTATGGCTACACCTTC.

The J gene is TRBJ1-5, the V gene TRBV6-5; a weak D match, TRBD1 (5 bases). The V and J ends lost 8 bases and 2 bases respectively, with 10 bases between them. The CDR3 covers 13 residues. Germline CDR1 MNHEY, CDR2 SVGAGI. The CDR3 nucleotides read TGTGCCAGCGGCCCCAGGGGCAATCAGCCCCAGCATTTT. Translating it yields CASGPRGNQPQHF.

The genes are TRBV5-1 and TRBJ1-1; 8 nucleotides match TRBD1. Trimming cost V 1 base and J 5 bases; bases outside gene matches: 10. This CDR3 contains 16 residues. Germline CDR1 is SGHRS and CDR2 is YFSETQ. Here the CDR3 reads CASSLLGDRGDTEAFF. The CDR3, as DNA: TGCGCCAGCAGCTTGTTAGGTGACAGGGGCGATACTGAAGCTTTCTTT.

The chain links TRBV6-1 to TRBJ2-7; 7 bases fit TRBD2. CDR3 length equals 15 residues. Germline V gene data show CDR1 as MNHNS and CDR2 as SASEGT. J lost 0 bases, V lost 6 bases, and 8 bases had no gene match. CDR3 bases: TGTGCCAGCAGGAGAGCGGGACTGAGCTCCTACGAGCAGTACTTC. This sequence encodes CASRRAGLSSYEQYF.